This is a list of T cell receptor beta chains from one sample in a study of blood T cells in healthy people across ages. TCRdb re-analysed the 5' RACE reads in MiXCR, keeping a single row per CDR3 protein. The sample lists some 1.4 million distinct CDR3 sequences, about 40% occurring once. What was sequenced was blood. All receptors derive from a woman between 18 and 29 years old in good health. CDR3s include the opening cysteine and the closing phenylalanine or tryptophan.

CDR3 protein: CSVGEPGLAGQQYF
V gene: TRBV29-1
CDR3 length: 14

CDR3 protein: CASSSGTSGFYNEQFF
V gene: TRBV12-3/TRBV12-4
CDR3 length: 16

CDR3 protein: CASSLAGNPPLHF
V gene: TRBV7-9
CDR3 length: 13

CDR3 protein: CSARKLSTDTQYF
V gene: TRBV20-1
CDR3 length: 13

CDR3 protein: CASSYSGGENIQYF
V gene: TRBV6-6
CDR3 length: 14

CDR3 protein: CSVEGTGRLGGTDTQYF
V gene: TRBV29-1
CDR3 length: 17

CDR3 protein: CASVGVGSNEKLFF
V gene: TRBV5-1
CDR3 length: 14

CDR3 protein: CASLGHNQPQHF
V gene: TRBV7-9
CDR3 length: 12

CDR3 protein: CSAKDYVYNEQFF
V gene: TRBV20-1
CDR3 length: 13

CDR3 protein: CASSLEGNDEEQYF
V gene: TRBV12-3/TRBV12-4
CDR3 length: 14

CDR3 protein: CASSPRDSYTDTQYF
V gene: TRBV14
CDR3 length: 15

CDR3 protein: CASSLLGERDQPQHF
V gene: TRBV27
CDR3 length: 15

CDR3 protein: CSASGPLGGDDLEQYF
V gene: TRBV20-1
CDR3 length: 16

CDR3 protein: CASSQSALRDLIGGYTF
V gene: TRBV4-1
CDR3 length: 17

CDR3 protein: CASRNRDRVKQYF
V gene: TRBV5-6
CDR3 length: 13

CDR3 protein: CSVFTSNYGYTF
V gene: TRBV29-1
CDR3 length: 12

CDR3 protein: CASSQTTGTTYEQYF
V gene: TRBV5-1
CDR3 length: 15

CDR3 protein: CSARGSDVSGGQRDTQYF
V gene: TRBV20-1
CDR3 length: 18

CDR3 protein: CASSQDSGGYNSPLHF
V gene: TRBV3-1
CDR3 length: 16

CDR3 protein: CASRVAGVVDTQYF
V gene: TRBV7-2
CDR3 length: 14

CDR3 protein: CASSQALGGQIEKLFF
V gene: TRBV4-1
CDR3 length: 16

CDR3 protein: CASSAHAVMNTEAFF
V gene: TRBV9
CDR3 length: 15

CDR3 protein: CSVGTSGGSGTQYF
V gene: TRBV29-1
CDR3 length: 14

CDR3 protein: CSVDDIGYTDTQYF
V gene: TRBV29-1
CDR3 length: 14

CDR3 protein: CASGQGSTEAFF
V gene: TRBV12-3/TRBV12-4
CDR3 length: 12

CDR3 protein: CASSLVYRDQTAGDTQYF
V gene: TRBV5-1
CDR3 length: 18

CDR3 protein: CASSYSISGSSYEQYF
V gene: TRBV6-5
CDR3 length: 16

CDR3 protein: CASSPMGGLAGTYEQYF
V gene: TRBV11-2
CDR3 length: 17

CDR3 protein: CASSQPYTETQYF
V gene: TRBV3-1
CDR3 length: 13

CDR3 protein: CASSRQGANSPLHF
V gene: TRBV7-9
CDR3 length: 14

CDR3 protein: CASTRAGTDTQYF
V gene: TRBV6-1
CDR3 length: 13

CDR3 protein: CASSRGEVNNEQFF
V gene: TRBV12-3/TRBV12-4
CDR3 length: 14

CDR3 protein: CASSQEGGTGSYTF
V gene: TRBV3-1
CDR3 length: 14

CDR3 protein: CASSLLSSYNGQFF
V gene: TRBV7-6
CDR3 length: 14

CDR3 protein: CASSEGLAGGKGEQYF
V gene: TRBV6-1
CDR3 length: 16

CDR3 protein: CSARRSPETQYF
V gene: TRBV20-1
CDR3 length: 12

CDR3 protein: CASRRGMVYGYTF
V gene: TRBV2
CDR3 length: 13